A selection of T cell receptor beta chains follows, all from one sample in a study of T cell responses to AZD1222 COVID-19 vaccine. Profiling relied on immunoSEQ multiplex PCR, and the TCRdb table lists in-frame clones only, not all of them. The data show roughly 67,000 clones, with about 89% seen just once and about 28% held by the top ten. Sequencing was performed on peripheral blood, taken 28 days after the second AZD1222 dose. The receptors come from an adult who received the AZD1222 COVID-19 vaccine. The CDR3 runs from the conserved cysteine through the conserved F or W. D genes are given only for firm matches. Not all rows give a size; the values are once, few, many and, for expanded clones, a class.

clone size | D gene | J gene | V gene | CDR3 DNA | CDR3 protein
NA | TRBD2 | TRBJ2-7 | TRBV4-3 | TGCGCCAGCAGCCCGGGCACCTGGACTAGCGACTACGAGCAGTACTTC | CASSPGTWTSDYEQYF
NA | TRBD1 | TRBJ1-4 | TRBV30 | TGTGCCTGGGCCGGGACAGGGGATGAAAAACTGTTTTTT | CAWAGTGDEKLFF
NA | NA | TRBJ1-1 | TRBV5-1 | TGCGCCAGCGCCCTTGTGGGGGGAACCACTGAAGCTTTCTTT | CASALVGGTTEAFF
NA | NA | TRBJ1-3 | TRBV19 | TGTGCCAGTAGTATTGGACAAGGATTCTCTGGAAACACCATATATTTT | CASSIGQGFSGNTIYF
NA | TRBD2 | TRBJ2-1 | TRBV19 | TGTGCCACCAAAAGCGGGGGTGAGCAGTTCTTC | CATKSGGEQFF
NA | NA | TRBJ2-3 | TRBV4-2 | TGTGCCAGCAGCCTTTTACTCTCTAGCACAGATACGCAGTATTTT | CASSLLLSSTDTQYF
NA | NA | TRBJ2-6 | TRBV5-6 | TGTGCCAGCAGCAGTTTACTCAGTTCCGTTCGGGGGGCCAACGTCCTGACTTTC | CASSSLLSSVRGANVLTF
NA | NA | TRBJ2-3 | TRBV28 | TGTGCCAGCAGTTCGACTGCCTCCCGGGGAGATACGCAGTATTTT | CASSSTASRGDTQYF
NA | TRBD2 | TRBJ2-5 | TRBV19 | TGTGCCAGTAGTATCGGTACGAGCGGGAGGTGGGAACAAGAGACCCAGTACTTC | CASSIGTSGRWEQETQYF
few | NA | TRBJ1-4 | TRBV6-2/TRBV6-3 | TGTGCCAGCACCCCCGGACAGACAACTAATGAAAAACTGTTTTTT | CASTPGQTTNEKLFF
NA | NA | TRBJ2-5 | TRBV7-9 | TGTGCCAGCAGCTTGGTCGAGGGAGAGACCCAGTACTTC | CASSLVEGETQYF
NA | TRBD1 | TRBJ2-7 | TRBV29-1 | TGCAGCGTCGAGGTCACCGGGACAGCAACCTACGAGCAGTACTTC | CSVEVTGTATYEQYF
NA | NA | TRBJ2-7 | TRBV25-1 | TGTGCCAGCAGTGATTCCGTACAGCAGTACTTC | CASSDSVQQYF
few | TRBD1 | TRBJ2-3 | TRBV7-8 | TGTGCCAGCAGCTCTCGACAGGGACCCACAGATACGCAGTATTTT | CASSSRQGPTDTQYF
NA | TRBD2 | TRBJ2-3 | TRBV5-1 | TGCGCCAGCAGCTTGGGGCTAGCGGACACAGATACGCAGTATTTT | CASSLGLADTDTQYF
NA | NA | TRBJ2-1 | TRBV10-1 | TGCGCCAGCAGTGATACGGGGGAACCGTTGGGTGAGCAGTTCTTC | CASSDTGEPLGEQFF
NA | NA | TRBJ2-3 | TRBV7-3 | TGTGCCAGCAGCTCCCGAGGGGCCGCTGCAGATACGCAGTATTTT | CASSSRGAAADTQYF
NA | NA | TRBJ2-7 | TRBV2 | TGTGCCAGCACCGGGGCCTACGAGCAGTACTTC | CASTGAYEQYF
NA | NA | TRBJ2-7 | TRBV11-2 | TGTGCCAGCAGCTTACAGGTGGGGGAGCAGTACTTC | CASSLQVGEQYF
NA | TRBD1 | TRBJ1-5 | TRBV28 | TGTGCCACCTTCGCCGGGACAGCCCACGGTCAGCCCCAGCATTTT | CATFAGTAHGQPQHF
NA | NA | TRBJ1-5 | TRBV5-4 | TGTGCCAGCAGCTTGGATGGCGATCAGCCCCAGCATTTT | CASSLDGDQPQHF
NA | TRBD1 | TRBJ2-1 | TRBV18 | TGTGCCAGCTCCCTGACCGGGACAGGTGGGATGAATGAGCAGTTCTTC | CASSLTGTGGMNEQFF
NA | NA | TRBJ1-3 | TRBV5-1 | TGCGCCAGCAGCCCCAGGACAGAGGCAAACACCATATATTTT | CASSPRTEANTIYF
NA | NA | TRBJ2-7 | TRBV5-1 | TGCGCCAGCAGCCCCGGACTGGCCTACGAGCAGTACTTC | CASSPGLAYEQYF
NA | NA | TRBJ1-3 | TRBV5-1 | TGCGCCAGCAGCTCATCAGGGGCTGCGGGAAACACCATATATTTT | CASSSSGAAGNTIYF
NA | NA | TRBJ1-1 | TRBV10-2 | TGCGCCACCATAGGATTCCAGGAGCCGGCGGCTTTCTTT | CATIGFQEPAAFF
NA | NA | TRBJ2-5 | TRBV19 | TGTGCCAGTAATGGGGCGGGGCAGTCTCAAGAGACCCAGTACTTC | CASNGAGQSQETQYF
once | TRBD1 | TRBJ1-6 | TRBV18 | TGTGCCAGCTCACCACGCTTAGATCCAGGGGGGAATTCACCCCTCCACTTT | CASSPRLDPGGNSPLHF
NA | NA | TRBJ1-1 | TRBV7-2 | TGTGCCAGCAGCTTACTGGGTGGTAACACTGAAGCTTTCTTT | CASSLLGGNTEAFF
NA | TRBD1 | TRBJ2-7 | TRBV23-1 | TGCGCCATTGCACCGGGACAGGGATTCGGCTACTACGAGCAGTACTTC | CAIAPGQGFGYYEQYF
NA | TRBD1 | TRBJ1-2 | TRBV19 | TGTGCCACCAAAGGGACAGGGGGGAATGGCTACACCTTC | CATKGTGGNGYTF
NA | NA | TRBJ1-2 | TRBV5-6 | TGTGCCAGCAGCTTGGCGGGGGAGGGTGGCTACACCTTC | CASSLAGEGGYTF
NA | NA | TRBJ2-3 | TRBV3-1/TRBV3-2 | TGTGCCAGCAGCTCCCGTCCATACACAGATACGCAGTATTTT | CASSSRPYTDTQYF
NA | NA | TRBJ1-1 | TRBV5-1 | TGCGCCAGCAGTCCCGCGGGGACGGGGGCTTTCTTT | CASSPAGTGAFF
NA | NA | TRBJ2-7 | TRBV7-8 | TGTGCCAGCAGCTTAGTCCTGGGGGGCTACGAGCAGTACTTC | CASSLVLGGYEQYF
NA | NA | TRBJ1-1 | TRBV7-8 | TGTGCCAGCAGCCCTCGGAGGATGAACACTGAAGCTTTCTTT | CASSPRRMNTEAFF
NA | NA | TRBJ2-1 | TRBV5-6 | TGTGCCAGCAGCTTGTACTCCCTTTGGGGAGACGTCTACAATGAGCAGTTCTTC | CASSLYSLWGDVYNEQFF
once | TRBD1 | TRBJ2-7 | TRBV4-3 | TGCGCCAGCAGCCAAGATCAAGGGGGCGGCGAGCAGTACTTC | CASSQDQGGGEQYF
NA | TRBD1 | TRBJ2-7 | TRBV11-3 | TGTGCCAGCAGCGCCCAAGGGCAGGGGGCAGGGTACGAGCAGTACTTC | CASSAQGQGAGYEQYF
NA | TRBD2 | TRBJ2-7 | TRBV7-3 | TGTGCCAGCAGCTTAGGACTAGCGGAAACTTACGAGCAGTACTTC | CASSLGLAETYEQYF
NA | TRBD1 | TRBJ1-2 | TRBV6-5 | TGTGCCAGCAGTCGAGACAGGGGCCCCTACTATGGCTACACCTTC | CASSRDRGPYYGYTF
NA | NA | TRBJ1-2 | TRBV5-1 | TGCGCCAGCAGCCCGGACAGCGATCCTTATGGCTACACCTTC | CASSPDSDPYGYTF